These 18 T cell receptor beta chains share one sample of origin, sequenced in a study of memory CD4+ T cells and cytomegalovirus serostatus. The sort gate was single viable CD3+CD4+CD8-CD45RO+ cells for memory CD4+ T cells. Only in-frame clones appear in the TCRdb table, and some are missing; sequencing was by immunoSEQ multiplex PCR. The sample records over 60,000 clones, 60% to 80% being singletons. The sequenced sample was memory CD4+ T cells from blood. The receptors here all came from an adult in good health and CMV-seronegative.

The V gene is TRBV19, the J gene TRBJ1-1; weak D call: TRBD1 (6 bases). Trimming stripped 8 bases from V and 0 bases from J, with 13 bases between. Germline CDR1 LNHDA, CDR2 SQIVND (reference sequence). This CDR3 is built from 14 residues. The CDR3 sequence is CASVQGKLNTEAFF. The CDR3 DNA follows: TGTGCCAGTGTACAGGGAAAGCTGAACACTGAAGCTTTCTTT. Filled out from reference TRBV19 and TRBJ1-1, the complete variable domain reads DGGITQSPKYLFRKEGQNVTLSCEQNLNHDAMYWYRQDPGQGLRLIYYSQIVNDFQKGDIAEGYSVSREKKESFPLTVTSAQKNPTAFYLCASVQGKLNTEAFFGQGTRLTVV.

The V gene is TRBV19, the J gene TRBJ1-1, with D possibly matching TRBD1 (5 bases). V lost 7 bases and J 1 base, leaving 16 bases between the germline ends. The CDR3 sequence is 15 residues long. Germline lookup yields CDR1 LNHDA and CDR2 SQIVND (reference sequence). For the CDR3, the DNA is TGTGCCAGTACCATCTCTTTGACAGCGAACACTGAAGCTTTCTTT. This sequence encodes CASTISLTANTEAFF.

This clone is a singleton in its sample. The V call is TRBV11-1, the J call TRBJ2-3, with D possibly TRBD2 on 6 matching bases. CDR3 size: 13 residues. Trimming took off 8 bases at V and 7 bases at J, with 16 bases between the two ends. The germline gives CDR1 SGHAT, CDR2 FQDESV (reference sequence). In nucleotides, the CDR3 is TGTGCCAGCCTCGGCGGGGATAGGCATACGCAGTATTTT. It specifies CASLGGDRHTQYF.

The V call is TRBV15, the J call TRBJ2-6; weak D call: TRBD1 (5 bases). Germline V CDR1 and CDR2: LNHNV, YYDKDF (reference sequence). The CDR3 contains 16 residues. Trimming shortened V by 1 base and J by 0 bases, and 7 bases separated the two germline ends. The CDR3 here is CATSRGGHSGANVLTF. As DNA, the CDR3 is TGTGCCACCAGCAGAGGGGGCCACTCTGGGGCCAACGTCCTGACTTTC.

This chain uses TRBV4-2 with TRBJ2-7; D remains ambiguous. V gave up 0 bases and J gave up 0 bases, with 9 bases separating them. Germline CDR1 reads LGHNA; CDR2 reads YNFKEQ. The CDR3 has 15 residues. Here the CDR3 reads CASSQDPSASYEQYF. The CDR3 coding sequence is TGTGCCAGCAGCCAAGATCCCTCAGCCTCCTACGAGCAGTACTTC.

Comments on this clone: Other DNA sequences within the sample encode an identical CDR3. The chain joins TRBV25-1 to TRBJ1-1, with D unclear. Germline V gives CDR1 MGHDK, CDR2 SYGVNS. The V end lost 3 bases, the J end lost 1 base, and 6 bases lay between the germline ends. The CDR3 has 13 amino acids. The CDR3 sequence: CASSDMGNTEAFF. CDR3 coding DNA: TGTGCCAGCAGTGACATGGGGAACACTGAAGCTTTCTTT.

The chain links TRBV30 to TRBJ1-2, with D tentatively TRBD1 (5 bases). The V gene lost 3 bases and the J gene lost 0 bases, with 17 bases spanning the gap. The CDR3 extends over 16 amino acids. Germline V lookup: CDR1 GTSNPN, CDR2 SVGIG (reference sequence). The CDR3 DNA follows: TGTGCCTGGAGCCGCCGGTACGGGACTACTAACTATGGCTACACCTTC. This codes for CAWSRRYGTTNYGYTF. Filled out from reference TRBV30 and TRBJ1-2, the complete variable domain reads SQTIHQWPATLVQPVGSPLSLECTVEGTSNPNLYWYRQAAGRGLQLLFYSVGIGQISSEVPQNLSASRPQDRQFILSSKKLLLSDSGFYLCAWSRRYGTTNYGYTFGSGTRLTVV.

This clone has a handful of counts. In nucleotides, the CDR3 is TGTGCCTGGAGTCTCCCCGGGACAGGAGACTATTATGGCTACACCTTC. Translated: CAWSLPGTGDYYGYTF. V is TRBV30 and J is TRBJ1-2, with 8 bases that match TRBD1. The trim removed 2 bases at V and 5 bases at J, leaving 13 bases unmatched. The CDR3 has 16 residues. Germline V gene lookup returns CDR1 GTSNPN and CDR2 SVGIG (reference sequence). The variable domain in full, completed from reference TRBV30 and TRBJ1-2, reads SQTIHQWPATLVQPVGSPLSLECTVEGTSNPNLYWYRQAAGRGLQLLFYSVGIGQISSEVPQNLSASRPQDRQFILSSKKLLLSDSGFYLCAWSLPGTGDYYGYTFGSGTRLTVV.

The V and J genes are TRBV5-1 and TRBJ1-2, with D possibly being TRBD1 (6 bases). V was shortened by 0 bases and J by 2 bases, with 20 bases between the two germline ends. This CDR3 comprises 18 residues. Germline values: CDR1 SGHRS, CDR2 YFSETQ. CDR3 sequence (DNA): TGCGCCAGCAGCTTGGTTTCATGGGACACCGCCCAAAACTATGGCTACACCTTC. Protein sequence: CASSLVSWDTAQNYGYTF.

The gene calls are TRBV29-1 and TRBJ2-3, with 12 bases aligning to TRBD1. Germline V gene data show CDR1 as SQVTM and CDR2 as ANQGSEA. V lost 2 bases to trimming and J lost 9 bases; unmatched junction nucleotides: 12. The CDR3 extends over 16 amino acids. CDR3 bases: TGCAGCGTTGAACCAGTCCGGGACAGGGGGCGAAGGACGCAGTATTTT. This codes for CSVEPVRDRGRRTQYF.

CDR3 protein: CASSVGQGEYNEQFF. The CDR3 DNA is TGTGCCAGCAGCGTAGGACAGGGGGAATACAATGAGCAGTTCTTC. The genes are TRBV9 and TRBJ2-1; TRBD1 matches at 9 bases. CDR3 size: 15 residues. Germline lookup yields CDR1 SGDLS and CDR2 YYNGEE. J lost 4 bases, V lost 0 bases, and 2 bases had no gene match. Combining the CDR3 with reference TRBV9 and TRBJ2-1 gives the whole variable domain DSGVTQTPKHLITATGQRVTLRCSPRSGDLSVYWYQQSLDQGLQFLIQYYNGEERAKGNILERFSAQQFPDLHSELNLSSLELGDSALYFCASSVGQGEYNEQFFGPGTRLTVL.

A single count supports this clone. The CDR3: CASSPRRQGSGGTNEKLFF. CDR3 in DNA: TGTGCCAGCTCACCAAGAAGACAGGGCTCGGGGGGGACTAATGAAAAACTGTTTTTT. The V call is TRBV18, the J call TRBJ1-4; 7 nucleotides align to TRBD1. V was pared by 2 bases and J by 2 bases, with 14 bases of the junction left unmatched. Germline V CDR1 and CDR2: KGHSH, LQKENI. The CDR3 loop spans 19 amino acids.

This chain links TRBV4-1 with TRBJ2-5; TRBD2 aligns across 14 bases. Germline V gene sequence: CDR1 MGHRA, CDR2 YSYEKL. Trimming at V came to 4 bases and at J to 1 base, leaving 8 bases not matched to a gene. The CDR3 spans 18 residues. This CDR3 reads CASSLQTSGGAGQETQYF. The DNA of the CDR3 is TGCGCCAGCAGCCTACAGACTAGCGGGGGGGCCGGCCAAGAGACCCAGTACTTC.

The V call is TRBV29-1, the J call TRBJ2-3; D is uncertain. Germline CDR1 and CDR2: SQVTM and ANQGSEA. This CDR3 is built from 12 residues. V was trimmed by 3 bases and J by 6 bases, leaving 10 bases between them. CDR3 nucleotides: TGCAGCGTTGACTCATTGGCGGATACGCAGTATTTT. Protein: CSVDSLADTQYF.

CDR3: CASGRQGITEAFF. CDR3 nucleotides: TGTGCCAGTGGACGACAGGGGATAACTGAAGCTTTCTTT. V and J are TRBV19 and TRBJ1-1, with 8 nucleotides matching TRBD1. V lost 8 bases and J lost 5; bases outside the gene matches: 7. This CDR3 has 13 residues. In germline, CDR1 is LNHDA, CDR2 SQIVND (reference sequence).

The chain combines TRBV4-2 with TRBJ1-4; the D is unclear. V dropped 0 bases and J dropped 3 bases, with 11 bases sitting between them. CDR1 and CDR2 (germline): LGHNA, YNFKEQ. The CDR3 totals 16 residues. Written as DNA, the CDR3 is TGTGCCAGCAGCCAAGAACCTTCTTCGTCTAATGAAAAACTGTTTTTT. It is translated as CASSQEPSSSNEKLFF.

J is TRBJ1-1 and V is TRBV5-1, with D possibly TRBD1 on 6 matching bases. V lost 0 bases, J lost 1 base, and 10 bases lay in between. Germline V gene data show CDR1 as SGHRS and CDR2 as YFSETQ. This CDR3 comprises 15 residues. The CDR3 nucleotides read TGCGCCAGCAGCTTGGCCCGGGGACAGAACACTGAAGCTTTCTTT. It is translated as CASSLARGQNTEAFF.

The V gene is TRBV10-2, the J gene TRBJ1-1, with D uncertain. The V gene lost 6 bases and the J gene lost 2 bases, with 10 bases spanning the gap. The CDR3 covers 13 residues. CDR1 is WSHSY and CDR2 is SAAADI in the germline V gene. The DNA of the CDR3 is TGCGCCAGCAGCAGCCAGCTAAACACTGAAGCTTTCTTT. This sequence encodes CASSSQLNTEAFF.